The T cell receptor beta chain described here comes from a study of CD8 T cells in ankylosing spondylitis. This clonotype has at least ten counts. Its target is not known. Losses at the gene ends were 4 bases for V and 0 bases for J; bases not matched to a gene: 4. The CDR3 covers 14 residues. CDR1 and CDR2 (germline): SGDLS, YYNGEE. Study outcomes and limitations: The disease-linked clones had a CD8+ phenotype and low blood frequencies. Apparently characteristic of ankylosing spondylitis blood was a TCR beta motif (roughly eight highly homologous variants). Reportedly, matched ankylosing spondylitis synovial fluid was significantly enriched for disease-linked clones.

TCRdb reanalysed the 5' RACE reads using MiXCR and keeps one entry per CDR3 protein. Of about 42,000 distinct CDR3 sequences in the sample, 2.5% to 3% were seen once. Sequencing used blood, either unsorted or a sorted T cell fraction (not recorded which). The chain joins TRBV9 to TRBJ2-7, with 7 nucleotides matching TRBD1. The origin of this receptor is a male donor with ankylosing spondylitis or in good health (not recorded which). The CDR3 DNA is TGTGCCAGCAGCCCGGGACAGAGCTCCTACGAGCAGTACTTC. Its protein is CASSPGQSSYEQYF.